Sequencing of this T cell receptor (beta chain) was carried out in a study of neurological immune-mediated disorders. Whole-study results and caveats: No expanded-clone CDR3 amino acid sequence recurred across subjects, suggesting private TCR-beta repertoires. Patients with HTLV-1-associated myelopathy had the highest level of TCR clonal expansion, whereas patients with multiple sclerosis had the lowest level, falling beneath the level found in healthy controls.

This clonotype has at least ten counts. Its antigen is still unknown. As to time point: longitudinal time-point 3. Preparation of the unsorted libraries drew on 2 million PBMCs stored at -80 C. Template-switch 5'RACE cDNA synthesis added a 10-nucleotide unique molecular identifier. MiXCR, applied by TCRdb to the 5' RACE reads, yields one record per CDR3 protein. The sample lists 85,000 to 110,000 distinct CDR3 sequences; 9.5% to 14% were seen once. Input material: PBMCs. This TCR was recovered from a female donor with HTLV-1-associated myelopathy (HAM/TSP).

The DNA of the CDR3 is TGCAGCGTTGAAGGGGGGGAGACCCAGTACTTC. Protein sequence: CSVEGGETQYF. The chain is built from TRBV29-1 and TRBJ2-5; D might be TRBD1 or TRBD2, each matching 5 bases. The CDR3 consists of 11 residues. CDR1 is SQVTM and CDR2 is ANQGSEA in the germline V gene. V dropped 1 base and J dropped 5 bases, with 5 bases sitting between them.